This T cell receptor beta chain was obtained from a study of blood T cell repertoires in COVID-19. Study information: Specimens from acute and convalescent COVID-19 originated in the United States, Italy and Spain. PBMCs, B-cell-depleted T cells, or T cells provided the cDNA or gDNA that made up the material.

The table lists this clone with a few counts. The CDR3 contains 13 residues. Trimming shortened V by 9 bases and J by 5 bases, and 14 bases separated the two germline ends. Germline values: CDR1 LGHDT, CDR2 YNNKEL (reference sequence). In the original workflow: Amplifying reference gene primers gave estimates of nucleated cell counts. Clones were sequenced by immunoSEQ multiplex PCR, and TCRdb holds only the in-frame ones, with some missing. The D gene and trimming were derived from the DNA, and the V and J assignments and clone size from that table. The sample lists 40,000 to 60,000 clones, 85% to 90% occurring once.

Sequenced: peripheral blood. J is TRBJ2-1 and V is TRBV3-1 (or the pseudogene TRBV3-2), with a possible D match to TRBD2 (6 bases). The TCR comes from a woman aged 55-69 years with acute or convalescent COVID-19. The CDR3 loop is CASAEDYNNEQFF. As DNA, the CDR3 is TGTGCCAGTGCTGAGGACTACAACAATGAGCAGTTCTTC.